This TCR beta chain was recorded in a study of cytotoxic CD8 clonotypes in ibrutinib-treated CLL (dated by TCRdb to about 2021). About the investigation overall: The cohort was composed of more than ten relapsed/refractory and about 15 treatment-naive patients; IGHV unmutated status was identified in approximately 18 patients. Partial responses were observed in about 24 patients and complete responses in 2; after a median follow-up of roughly 62 months, remission was maintained in 14 patients and progression was observed in approximately 12. Response samples were obtained after a median of around 11 months of treatment, with a range of roughly 6 to 36 months. Samples averaged approximately 240,000 productive templates and some 91,000 productive rearrangements. Of the roughly 86 people in the trial, 25 to 30 had longitudinal samples available. Cryopreserved peripheral blood mononuclear cells were collected before treatment, at response, and at either disease progression or sustained remission. Every remission and progressive disease sample was obtained while ibrutinib was still being received by the patients. What the authors observed across the whole study: Clonality increased at ibrutinib response, stayed stable in sustained remission, and fell back toward baseline at progression. Sustained-remission and progressing patients did not have matched sampling times, and lymph node repertoires were not examined. Baseline clonality exceeded that of age-matched healthy donors and correlated strongly with circulating CD8+ T-cell counts. Public clonotypes were rare and either shrank or stayed stable during treatment, and the rise in clonality at ibrutinib response reflected expansion of private clonotypes.

Deletion took 0 bases off V and 2 bases off J, with a span of 7 bases between the germline ends. The CDR3, cysteine through phenylalanine, is 14 amino acids long. The DNA shown is the 42-base CDR3, in frame from base 1. The germline V gene sets CDR1 to SGHRS and CDR2 to YFSETQ. The time point label corresponds to: progressive disease on ibrutinib. For TCR beta library preparation, about 2.2 micrograms of genomic DNA was extracted from cryopreserved PBMCs. Longitudinal blood samples from CLL patients receiving ibrutinib monotherapy were subjected to high-throughput TCR beta sequencing. The patients took part in an open-label, single-center phase 2 trial of ibrutinib monotherapy. In its sample, this clone was seen once. Its antigen remains undetermined. No qualities accompany the bases; no much larger clone lies one base away. The goal of deep resolution MiSeq sequencing was a depth between 1 in 1 million and 1 in 200,000 T cells, and coverage averaged 10x per clonotype. The immunoSEQ hsTCRB Kit was used to generate TCR beta libraries. On the study's bioinformatics: The data were analyzed with ImmunoSEQ Analyzer and ImmunoSEQ Data Assistant, and V, D and J gene assignments followed IMGT definitions. Clonality, which ranges from 0 to 1, was calculated as one minus the normalized Shannon entropy of productive rearrangement frequencies. Only overrepresented clonotypes making up at least 0.05% of the repertoire of each patient were included in the public clonotype analysis. Roughly 13 age-matched healthy donor repertoires from immuneACCESS were used as controls for clonality. The source is immuneACCESS, and TCRdb retained only in-frame sequences with V and J called. Part of the clones is not carried over; for the studies checked, unresolved V genes explain less than half of this, and the remainder is unexplained. V, J and clone size are taken as reported in that table, and D and trimming were inferred from the DNA itself. Within this sample are 250,000 to 350,000 clones, with less than 85% of them counted one time only. About 6% of the sample goes to the ten largest clones.

This chain is built from TRBV5-1 and TRBJ2-3, with no reliable assignment of the D segment. Material: PBMCs, obtained at disease progression, from a patient treated with ibrutinib. The sequence was collected from a human donor with chronic lymphocytic leukemia. The CDR3 region: CASSLAFPTDTQYF. The DNA sequence reads TGCGCCAGCAGCTTGGCCTTTCCCACAGATACGCAGTATTTT.